This T cell receptor beta chain was documented in a study of circulating and synovial CD4+ cells in juvenile arthritis. Whole-study findings and limits: These repertoires were less diverse than bulk blood CD4 repertoires. CPL versus bulk CD4 samples: T cell genome counts differed by at least an order of magnitude. Vbeta family usage analysis did not detect the pathogenic-like versus bulk difference. Compared with bulk blood, circulating pathogenic-like lymphocytes shared substantially more CDR3 sequences with synovial T cells.

Profiling relied on immunoSEQ multiplex PCR, and the TCRdb table lists in-frame clones only, not all of them. The sample has over 30,000 clones, 90% to 95% seen once. The ends lost 6 bases at V and 3 bases at J; junction bases unmatched: 12. CDR1 SNHLY and CDR2 FYNNEI come from the germline V gene. The CDR3 is made up of 17 amino acids. As to this clone: The antigen is unknown.

The sequencing sample was made of CD4+ T cells from blood. The V and J genes are TRBV2 and TRBJ2-3; 10 positions match TRBD2. The sequence was collected from a human donor with juvenile idiopathic arthritis. Written as DNA, the CDR3 is TGTGCCAGCAGCTCGGGGGAGGTTAGCGGGAGGACAGATACGCAGTATTTT. Translation gives CASSSGEVSGRTDTQYF.